A selection of T cell receptor beta chains follows, all from one sample in a study of blood T cell repertoires in COVID-19. Repertoires were generated with immunoSEQ multiplex PCR, while TCRdb's copy carries only in-frame clones and drops some. The sample holds 150,000 to 200,000 clones; about 76% are singletons and the top ten take about 9%. What was sequenced was peripheral blood. These receptors were taken from a woman aged 50 to 60 with active or convalescent COVID-19. The CDR3 runs from the conserved cysteine through the conserved F or W. Fields, in order: J gene, D gene, V gene, clone size, CDR3 protein, CDR3 DNA. The D gene is left open where the match is weak. Clone size is given for some rows only: seen once, a few or many times, or a class if the clone is expanded.

>TRBJ1-2|.|TRBV2|.
CASSEKGRSYGYTF
TGTGCCAGCAGTGAAAAGGGGAGGAGCTATGGCTACACCTTC
>TRBJ1-1|TRBD1|TRBV6-2/TRBV6-3|.
CASSGLDRVNTEAFF
TGTGCCAGCAGTGGCCTGGACAGGGTGAACACTGAAGCTTTCTTT
>TRBJ2-5|TRBD2|TRBV7-2|.
CASSPKALAVGTQYF
TGTGCCAGCAGCCCCAAAGCACTAGCGGTAGGGACCCAGTACTTC
>TRBJ1-2|.|TRBV14|.
CASSQEAWTGNYGYTF
TGTGCCAGCAGCCAAGAGGCTTGGACGGGGAACTATGGCTACACCTTC
>TRBJ2-7|TRBD2|TRBV27|.
CASSLRAVTSGGYEQYF
TGTGCCAGCAGTTTAAGGGCGGTGACTAGCGGGGGGTACGAGCAGTACTTC
>TRBJ2-1|TRBD2|TRBV7-2|.
CASNFGLAGGNEQFF
TGTGCCAGCAACTTCGGACTAGCGGGGGGCAATGAGCAGTTCTTC
>TRBJ2-4|TRBD2|TRBV4-2|.
CASSQDSGVAKNIQYF
TGTGCCAGCAGCCAAGATAGCGGGGTCGCCAAAAACATTCAGTACTTC
>TRBJ1-4|.|TRBV7-9|.
CASSLGGAEEKLFF
TGTGCCAGCAGCTTAGGGGGCGCCGAAGAAAAACTGTTTTTT
>TRBJ2-2|TRBD2|TRBV9|.
CASSVDGGLAVNGELFF
TGTGCCAGCAGCGTAGATGGGGGACTAGCGGTAAACGGGGAGCTGTTTTTT
>TRBJ2-5|TRBD2|TRBV4-3|.
CASSQDLIAGGRVETQYF
TGCGCCAGCAGCCAAGATCTTATAGCGGGGGGGCGGGTAGAGACCCAGTACTTC
>TRBJ1-4|.|TRBV19|few
CASSPSGTNEKLFF
TGTGCCAGTAGCCCCTCCGGAACTAATGAAAAACTGTTTTTT
>TRBJ2-1|TRBD1|TRBV2|.
CASSGRQGIEQFF
TGTGCCAGCAGTGGGCGACAGGGGATTGAGCAGTTCTTC
>TRBJ2-5|.|TRBV12-3/TRBV12-4|.
CASSRQGGETQYF
TGTGCCAGCAGTCGGCAGGGGGGAGAGACCCAGTACTTC
>TRBJ2-7|.|TRBV5-1|.
CASSFSPGSYEQYF
TGCGCCAGCAGCTTCTCTCCAGGGTCCTACGAGCAGTACTTC
>TRBJ1-3|.|TRBV9|.
CASSRGSSSGNTIYF
TGTGCCAGCAGCAGAGGGAGTTCCTCTGGAAACACCATATATTTT
>TRBJ1-1|TRBD1|TRBV7-2|few
CASSPGQGTTEAFF
TGTGCCAGCAGCCCGGGACAGGGGACCACTGAAGCTTTCTTT
>TRBJ1-2|.|TRBV7-9|.
CASSPGAQSYGYTF
TGTGCCAGCAGCCCAGGGGCACAGAGTTATGGCTACACCTTC
>TRBJ1-5|.|TRBV6-2/TRBV6-3|.
CASSYAGSSAGKLHSNQPQHF
TGTGCCAGCAGTTACGCCGGTAGTTCGGCAGGGAAGTTGCATAGCAATCAGCCCCAGCATTTT
>TRBJ2-1|TRBD1|TRBV7-9|.
CASSILTGTNEQFF
TGTGCCAGCAGCATATTGACAGGGACGAATGAGCAGTTCTTC
>TRBJ1-1|.|TRBV27|many
CASSLFAGMNTEAFF
TGTGCCAGCAGTTTATTCGCAGGGATGAACACTGAAGCTTTCTTT
>TRBJ2-1|TRBD2|TRBV6-5|.
CASRPGLAGDNEQFF
TGTGCCAGCAGACCAGGACTAGCGGGAGATAATGAGCAGTTCTTC
>TRBJ1-5|.|TRBV4-3|.
CASSQDSGSVQHF
TGCGCCAGCAGCCAGGACTCTGGATCCGTCCAGCATTTT
>TRBJ1-1|.|TRBV6-6|.
CASKGTGNTEAFF
TGTGCCAGCAAGGGAACAGGGAACACTGAAGCTTTCTTT
>TRBJ2-7|TRBD2|TRBV5-1|.
CASSLAGGPSYEQYF
TGCGCCAGCAGCTTGGCGGGAGGGCCCTCCTACGAGCAGTACTTC
>TRBJ1-5|.|TRBV7-9|.
CASSLGEGVQPQHF
TGTGCCAGCAGCTTAGGGGAAGGGGTCCAGCCCCAGCATTTT
>TRBJ1-1|.|TRBV5-1|.
CASSLLTGGTEAFF
TGCGCCAGCAGCCTGCTGACGGGAGGGACTGAAGCTTTCTTT
>TRBJ2-7|.|TRBV14|.
CASSQPAQGHEQYF
TGTGCCAGCAGCCAACCCGCACAGGGACACGAGCAGTACTTC
>TRBJ1-1|.|TRBV9|.
CASSRDGGAEAFF
TGTGCCAGCAGCAGGGACGGGGGAGCTGAAGCTTTCTTT